This TCR beta chain was captured by sequencing in a study of cytomegalovirus exposure and HLA in healthy donors. On the study more broadly: A prior analysis found about 120 million unique TCR beta sequences from 170 million or so T cells.

Study-level results: Using the classifier, cytomegalovirus status was reportedly diagnosed with high specificity and sensitivity. A later analysis linked a missense DCLRE1C variant to TCR beta V- and J-gene trimming.

PCR used 60 Vbeta primers and 13 Jbeta primers. Some clones are missing from TCRdb's copy, which holds only in-frame ones; the method was immunoSEQ multiplex PCR. The sample has roughly 140,000 clones, over 60% seen once. CDR3 length equals 14 residues. CDR1 SGDLS and CDR2 YYNGEE come from the germline V gene. V was trimmed by 0 bases and J by 3 bases, leaving 9 bases between them. Comment on this clone: Its matching antigen is unknown.

The V and J genes are TRBV9 and TRBJ1-2; no clear D gene. This sequence was found in a man between 40 and 49 years old in good health and CMV-seronegative. Specimen: PBMCs. The CDR3 reads CASSVGGRDYGYTF. CDR3 nucleotides: TGTGCCAGCAGCGTAGGAGGCAGAGACTATGGCTACACCTTC.